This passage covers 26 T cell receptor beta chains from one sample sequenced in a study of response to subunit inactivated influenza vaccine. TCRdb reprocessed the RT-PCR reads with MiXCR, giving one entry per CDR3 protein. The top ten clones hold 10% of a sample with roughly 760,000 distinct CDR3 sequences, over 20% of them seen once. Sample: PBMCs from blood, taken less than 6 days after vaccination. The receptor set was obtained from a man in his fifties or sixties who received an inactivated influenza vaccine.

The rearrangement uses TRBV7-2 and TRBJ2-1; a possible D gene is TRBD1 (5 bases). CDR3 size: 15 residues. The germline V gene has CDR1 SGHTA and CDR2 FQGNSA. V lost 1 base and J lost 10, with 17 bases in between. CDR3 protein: CASSLELGRGLEQFF. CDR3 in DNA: TGTGCCAGCAGCTTAGAACTTGGTAGGGGTTTGGAGCAGTTCTTC.

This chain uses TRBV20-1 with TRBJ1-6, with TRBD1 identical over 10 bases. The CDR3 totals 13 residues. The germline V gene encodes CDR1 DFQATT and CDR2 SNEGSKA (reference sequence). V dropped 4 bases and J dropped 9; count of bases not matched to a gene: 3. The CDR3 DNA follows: TGCAGTGCTACCCGGGACAGGGGTTCACCCCTCCACTTT. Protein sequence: CSATRDRGSPLHF.

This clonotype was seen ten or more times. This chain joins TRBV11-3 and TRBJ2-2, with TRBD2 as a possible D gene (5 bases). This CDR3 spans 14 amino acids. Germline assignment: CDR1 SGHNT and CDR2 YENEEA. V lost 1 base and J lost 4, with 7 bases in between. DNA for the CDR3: TGTGCCAGCAGCTTAGGGACTTTCACCGGGGAGCTGTTTTTT. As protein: CASSLGTFTGELFF.

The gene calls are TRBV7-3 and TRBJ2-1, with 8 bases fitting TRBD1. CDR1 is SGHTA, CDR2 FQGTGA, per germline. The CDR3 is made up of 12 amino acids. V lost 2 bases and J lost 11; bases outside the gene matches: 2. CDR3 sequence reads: CASSLGQGKQFF. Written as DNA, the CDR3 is TGTGCCAGCAGCTTAGGACAGGGCAAGCAGTTCTTC.

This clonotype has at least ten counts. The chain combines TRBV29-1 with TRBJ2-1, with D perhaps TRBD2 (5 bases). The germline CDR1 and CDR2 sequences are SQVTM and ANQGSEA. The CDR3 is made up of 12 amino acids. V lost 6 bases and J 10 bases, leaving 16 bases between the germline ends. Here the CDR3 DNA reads TGCAGCGTGGAGTTGGAGGTCGTAGAGCAGTTCTTC. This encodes CSVELEVVEQFF.

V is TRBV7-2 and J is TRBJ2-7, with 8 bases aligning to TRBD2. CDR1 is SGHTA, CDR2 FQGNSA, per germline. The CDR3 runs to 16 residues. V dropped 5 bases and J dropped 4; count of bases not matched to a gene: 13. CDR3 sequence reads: CASSPRGSGAVYEQYF. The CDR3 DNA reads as TGTGCCAGCAGCCCCCGTGGTAGCGGGGCTGTATACGAGCAGTACTTC.

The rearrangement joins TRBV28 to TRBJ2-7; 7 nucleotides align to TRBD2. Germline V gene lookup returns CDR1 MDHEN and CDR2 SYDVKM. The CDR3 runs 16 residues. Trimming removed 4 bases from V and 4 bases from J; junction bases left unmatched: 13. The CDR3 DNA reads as TGTGCCAGCAGTTACGCGCCAAGCGGGACTACTTACGAGCAGTACTTC. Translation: CASSYAPSGTTYEQYF. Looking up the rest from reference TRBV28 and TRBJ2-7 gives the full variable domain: DVKVTQSSRYLVKRTGEKVFLECVQDMDHENMFWYRQDPGLGLRLIYFSYDVKMKEKGDIPEGYSVSREKKERFSLILESASTNQTSMYLCASSYAPSGTTYEQYFGPGTRLTVT.

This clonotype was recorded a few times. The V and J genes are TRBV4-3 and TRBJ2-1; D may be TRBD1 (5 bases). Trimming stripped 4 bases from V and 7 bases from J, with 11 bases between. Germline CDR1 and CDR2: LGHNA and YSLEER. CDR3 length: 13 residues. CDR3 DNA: TGCGCCAGCAGCCCCGCTCAGGGAAATGAGCAGTTCTTC. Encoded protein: CASSPAQGNEQFF.

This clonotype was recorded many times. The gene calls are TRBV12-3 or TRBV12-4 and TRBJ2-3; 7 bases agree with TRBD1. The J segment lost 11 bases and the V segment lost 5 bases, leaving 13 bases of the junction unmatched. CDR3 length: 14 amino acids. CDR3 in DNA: TGTGCCAGCAGTGACCCCGGGTACAGGGGCCGGCAGTATTTT. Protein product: CASSDPGYRGRQYF.

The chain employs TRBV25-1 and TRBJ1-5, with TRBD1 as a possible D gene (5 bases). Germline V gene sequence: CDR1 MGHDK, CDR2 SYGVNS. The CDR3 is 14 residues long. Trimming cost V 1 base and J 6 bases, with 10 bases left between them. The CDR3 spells CASSEWGEAQPQHF. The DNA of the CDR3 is TGTGCCAGCAGTGAATGGGGGGAGGCTCAGCCCCAGCATTTT.

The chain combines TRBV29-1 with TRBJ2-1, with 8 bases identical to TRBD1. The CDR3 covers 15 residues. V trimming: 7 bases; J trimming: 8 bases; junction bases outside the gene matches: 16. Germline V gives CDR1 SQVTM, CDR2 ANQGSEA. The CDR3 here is CSASDRVETAHEQFF. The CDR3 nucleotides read TGCAGCGCGTCGGACAGGGTAGAAACCGCCCATGAGCAGTTCTTC.

CDR3 sequence reads: CASSQDRNRGSPLHF. The CDR3 coding sequence is TGTGCCAGCAGCCAAGATAGGAACAGAGGTTCACCCCTCCACTTT. The J gene is TRBJ1-6, the V gene TRBV3-1; D call uncertain. Germline CDR1 is LGHDT and CDR2 is YNNKEL (reference sequence). CDR3 size: 15 residues. V lost 0 bases, J lost 9 bases, and 12 bases lay in between.

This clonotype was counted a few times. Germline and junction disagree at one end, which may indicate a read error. The CDR3 bases are TGTGCCAGCAGCGTGGACAGGGACTACGAGCAGTACTTC. It yields the protein CASSVDRDYEQYF. V and J are TRBV5-1 and TRBJ2-7; 8 nucleotides align to TRBD1. The CDR3 is 13 residues long. CDR1 is SGHRS and CDR2 is YFSETQ in the germline V gene.

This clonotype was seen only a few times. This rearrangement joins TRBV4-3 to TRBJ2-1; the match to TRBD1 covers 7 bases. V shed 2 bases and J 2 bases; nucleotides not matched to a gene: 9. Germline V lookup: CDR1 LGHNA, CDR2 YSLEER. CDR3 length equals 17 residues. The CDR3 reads CASSQFDRQGPYNEQFF. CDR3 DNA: TGCGCCAGCAGCCAATTTGATCGACAGGGACCCTACAATGAGCAGTTCTTC.

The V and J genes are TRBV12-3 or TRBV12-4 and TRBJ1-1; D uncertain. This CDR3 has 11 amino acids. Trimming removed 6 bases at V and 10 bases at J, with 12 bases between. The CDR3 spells CASRRRNRAFF. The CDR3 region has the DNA TGTGCCAGCAGGCGCAGGAATAGAGCTTTCTTT.

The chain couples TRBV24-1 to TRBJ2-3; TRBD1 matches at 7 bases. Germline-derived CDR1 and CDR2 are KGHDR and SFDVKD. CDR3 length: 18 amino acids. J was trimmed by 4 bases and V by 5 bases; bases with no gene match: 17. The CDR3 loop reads CATSGVAYRGGRPDTQYF. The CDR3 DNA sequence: TGTGCCACCAGTGGGGTTGCTTACAGAGGGGGCCGACCAGATACGCAGTATTTT.

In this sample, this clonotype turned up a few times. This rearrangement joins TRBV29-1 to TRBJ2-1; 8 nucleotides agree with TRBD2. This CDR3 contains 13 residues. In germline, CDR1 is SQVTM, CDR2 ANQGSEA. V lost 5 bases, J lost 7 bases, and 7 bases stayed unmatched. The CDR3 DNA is TGCAGCGTTTACGGACTAGCACATAATGAGCAGTTCTTC. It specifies CSVYGLAHNEQFF.

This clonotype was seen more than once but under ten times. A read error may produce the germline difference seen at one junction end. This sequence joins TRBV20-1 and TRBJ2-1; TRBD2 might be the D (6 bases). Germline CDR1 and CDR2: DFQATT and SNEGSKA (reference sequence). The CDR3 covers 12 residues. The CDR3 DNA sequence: TGCAGTGCTAGAGATGGAGGGCTAGTCCCCATATTC. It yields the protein CSARDGGLVPIF.

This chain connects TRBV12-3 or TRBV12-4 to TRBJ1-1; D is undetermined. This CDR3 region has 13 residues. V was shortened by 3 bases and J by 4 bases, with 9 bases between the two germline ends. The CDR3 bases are TGTGCCAGCAGTTTCACTGGTCCCACTGAAGCTTTCTTT. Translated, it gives CASSFTGPTEAFF.

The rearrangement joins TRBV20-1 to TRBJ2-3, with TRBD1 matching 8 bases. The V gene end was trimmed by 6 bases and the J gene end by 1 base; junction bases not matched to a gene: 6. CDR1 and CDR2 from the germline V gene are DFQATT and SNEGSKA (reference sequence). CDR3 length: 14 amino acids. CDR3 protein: CSADQTGGTDTQYF. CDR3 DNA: TGCAGTGCAGACCAGACAGGGGGCACAGATACGCAGTATTTT.

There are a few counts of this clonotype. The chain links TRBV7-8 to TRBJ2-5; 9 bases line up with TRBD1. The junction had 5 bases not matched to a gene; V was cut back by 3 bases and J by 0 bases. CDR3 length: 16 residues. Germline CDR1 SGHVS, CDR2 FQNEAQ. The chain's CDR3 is CASSFLGTGYQETQYF. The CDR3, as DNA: TGTGCCAGCAGCTTCCTCGGGACAGGGTACCAAGAGACCCAGTACTTC.

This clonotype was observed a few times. The CDR3, as DNA: TGTGCCATCAGTGTGTCTGGAAACACCATATATTTT. This codes for CAISVSGNTIYF. The V gene is TRBV10-3, the J gene TRBJ1-3; D call uncertain. From germline, CDR1 is ENHRY and CDR2 SYGVKD. The CDR3 extends over 12 amino acids. V lost 4 bases to trimming and J lost 1 base, with 2 bases between them.

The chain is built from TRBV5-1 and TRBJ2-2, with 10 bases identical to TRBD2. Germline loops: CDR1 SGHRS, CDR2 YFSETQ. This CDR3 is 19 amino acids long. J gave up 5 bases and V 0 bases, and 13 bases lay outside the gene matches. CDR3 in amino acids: CASSLGPHLGLAETGELFF. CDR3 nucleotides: TGCGCCAGCAGCTTGGGGCCCCACCTCGGACTAGCGGAGACCGGGGAGCTGTTTTTT.

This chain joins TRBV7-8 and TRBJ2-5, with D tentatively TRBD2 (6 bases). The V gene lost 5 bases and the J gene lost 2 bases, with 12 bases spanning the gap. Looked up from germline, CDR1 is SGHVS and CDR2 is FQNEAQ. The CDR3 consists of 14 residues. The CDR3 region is CASSRAAGQETQYF. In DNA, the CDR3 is TGTGCCAGCAGCCGGGCGGCGGGACAAGAGACCCAGTACTTC.

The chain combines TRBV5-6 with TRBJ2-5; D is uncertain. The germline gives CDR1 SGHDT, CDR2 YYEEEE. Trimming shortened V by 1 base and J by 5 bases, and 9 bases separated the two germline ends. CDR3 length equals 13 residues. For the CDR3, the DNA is TGTGCCAGCAGCTTGCAGGTCTCCGAGACCCAGTACTTC. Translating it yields CASSLQVSETQYF. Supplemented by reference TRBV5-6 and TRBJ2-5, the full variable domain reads DAGVTQSPTHLIKTRGQQVTLRCSPKSGHDTVSWYQQALGQGPQFIFQYYEEEERQRGNFPDRFSGHQFPNYSSELNVNALLLGDSALYLCASSLQVSETQYFGPGTRLLVL.

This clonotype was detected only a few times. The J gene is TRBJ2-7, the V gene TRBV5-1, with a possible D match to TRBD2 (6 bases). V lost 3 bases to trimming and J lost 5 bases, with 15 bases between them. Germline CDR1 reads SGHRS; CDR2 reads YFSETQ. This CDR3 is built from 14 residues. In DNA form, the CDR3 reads TGCGCCAGCAGCTCGACTAGGAAGATAGACGAGCAGTACTTC. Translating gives CASSSTRKIDEQYF.